These T cell receptor beta chains were read from a single sample in a study of technical replicates of blood from a few donors. Clones were sequenced by immunoSEQ multiplex PCR, and TCRdb holds only the in-frame ones, with some missing. In the table there are about 50,000 clones, 90% to 95% of which are singletons. Source material: PBMCs. All receptors come from a human donor in good health. Some clones in this sample may be carry-over from other donors' samples. Both conserved end residues are part of each CDR3. The order of the fields is J gene, clone size, D gene, V gene, CDR3 DNA, CDR3 protein. A D gene is named only where the DNA matches it firmly. A clone size is listed for some rows: how often the clone was seen (once, few, many), or a class if it is expanded.

>TRBJ2-7|.|.|TRBV11-2
TGTGCCAGCAGCTTTACACGGAGCTCCTACGAGCAGTACTTC
CASSFTRSSYEQYF
>TRBJ2-3|.|TRBD2|TRBV6-5
TGTGCCAGCAGAGGGACTAGCGGGGGGGGAACGCAGTATTTT
CASRGTSGGGTQYF
>TRBJ2-7|.|TRBD2|TRBV4-2
TGTGCCAGCAGCCAACCCGGGCTAGCGGGAAACTACGAGCAGTACTTC
CASSQPGLAGNYEQYF
>TRBJ2-7|.|TRBD2|TRBV5-4
TGTGCCAGCAGCTCGAAACAACTAGCGGGAGCCTCCTCCTACGAGCAGTACTTC
CASSSKQLAGASSYEQYF
>TRBJ2-7|.|.|TRBV7-8
TGTGCCAGCAGGAGATTGGGGGGCTCCTACGAGCAGTACTTC
CASRRLGGSYEQYF
>TRBJ2-3|once|TRBD2|TRBV2
TGTGCCAGCAGAGGACTAGCGGTGTTGACAGATACGCAGTATTTT
CASRGLAVLTDTQYF
>TRBJ1-2|once|.|TRBV14
TGTGCCAGCAGCCATTATAAGGGGCGCGTTCATGGCTACACCTTC
CASSHYKGRVHGYTF
>TRBJ1-6|.|.|TRBV27
TGTGCCAGCATCACATTGGGGGGTGGCTATAATTCACCCCTCCACTTT
CASITLGGGYNSPLHF
>TRBJ1-1|.|.|TRBV30
TGTGCCTGGAGTTGGCATAACACTGAAGCTTTCTTT
CAWSWHNTEAFF
>TRBJ2-7|once|.|TRBV2
TGTGCCAGCTCCGCAGGGGTGTCCTACGAGCAGTACTTC
CASSAGVSYEQYF
>TRBJ1-1|.|.|TRBV11-2
TGTGCCAGCAGCTCACTGGCAGGGTACACTGAAGCTTTCTTT
CASSSLAGYTEAFF
>TRBJ2-1|.|TRBD2|TRBV7-8
TGTGCCAGCAGCCCCGGGACTAGCGGGGGGAGCTCCTACAATGAGCAGTTCTTC
CASSPGTSGGSSYNEQFF
>TRBJ2-1|.|TRBD2|TRBV29-1
TGCAGCACCGATGGTGAGCGGGAGAGCTCCTACAATGAGCAGTTCTTC
CSTDGERESSYNEQFF
>TRBJ2-5|many|.|TRBV4-2
TGTGCCAGCAGCCAAGATGGGCAGGGGCAAGAGACCCAGTACTTC
CASSQDGQGQETQYF
>TRBJ2-3|few|.|TRBV5-6
TGTGCCAGCAGCGGGGGGACCTGGGGTACGCAGTATTTT
CASSGGTWGTQYF
>TRBJ2-2|.|TRBD2|TRBV2
TGTGCCAGCAGCGGGACTAGCGACACCGGGGAGCTGTTTTTT
CASSGTSDTGELFF